This TCR beta chain was captured by sequencing in a study of identical twins. MiXCR was run by TCRdb on the 5' RACE reads, yielding one entry per CDR3 protein. The repertoire includes 1.5 million to 2 million distinct CDR3 sequences, around 33% of them detected once, and approximately 0.29% sits in the top ten. As to this clonotype: Antigen unknown.

V lost 7 bases and J lost 3, with 12 bases in between. The CDR3 consists of 12 residues. In germline, CDR1 is SQVTM, CDR2 ANQGSEA. No donor was unhealthy or non-Caucasian. The study's findings and limits: Sharing of beta out-of-frame sequences by twins showed a weaker excess. The analysis was cross-sectional rather than longitudinal within donors. In zero-insertion analyses, partial confounding could arise from invariant MAIT and iNKT cells.

The TCR was taken from a newborn girl in good health. Material: cord blood. The chain is built from TRBV29-1 and TRBJ1-1; D remains unclear. In DNA, the CDR3 is TGCAGCGATGGGCAGCGCCACACTGAAGCTTTCTTT. Translating it yields CSDGQRHTEAFF.